This T cell receptor (beta chain) originates from a study of PD-1 blockade in classical Hodgkin lymphoma. Whole-study context: Patients got intravenous nivolumab 3 mg/kg every 2 weeks. Regarding the study as a whole: Reasons behind the repertoire differences stay unclear, perhaps disease activity or earlier therapy. Complete responders entered with baseline diversity on par with newly diagnosed patients, the results showed. CD8+ TCR diversity did not rise significantly by C4D1, unlike CD4+.

Trimming stripped 7 bases from V and 7 bases from J, with 10 bases between. The CDR3 runs 11 residues. Per the germline V gene, CDR1 is SNHLY and CDR2 is FYNNEI. Assay used: immunoSEQ multiplex PCR; TCRdb lists only in-frame clones, some missing. The sample comprises thousands of clones, approximately 88% of which are singletons, and about 0.96% rests with the top ten. A remark on this clone: Its antigen is unknown.

Each patient's relapse followed autologous stem cell transplantation, and brentuximab vedotin exposure varied. Using magnetic negative selection, the CD4+ T cells were separated out of thawed PBMCs. V usage is TRBV2 and J usage is TRBJ2-5; D possibly matches TRBD1 or TRBD2 (5 bases each). Here the sequenced sample was CD4+ T cells from blood, taken at baseline. This TCR derives from a human donor with classical Hodgkin lymphoma. The CDR3 is CASTDGGTQYF. The CDR3 DNA reads TGTGCCAGCACTGATGGGGGGACCCAGTACTTC.